Presented here are 26 T cell receptor beta chains from one specimen sequenced in a study of identical twins. Via MiXCR, TCRdb re-called the 5' RACE reads, giving one row per CDR3 protein. This table holds 1.5 million to 2 million distinct CDR3 sequences, less than 40% found once. Sequences were obtained from cord blood. The source is a newborn girl in good health.

V and J are TRBV5-5 and TRBJ1-2, with TRBD1 identical over 7 bases. This CDR3 comprises 14 residues. V gave up 4 bases and J gave up 3 bases; unmatched junction bases: 6. The germline gives CDR1 SGHKS, CDR2 YYEKEE (reference sequence). The CDR3 DNA follows: TGTGCCAGCAGCCTAGGACAGGCCGACTATGGCTACACCTTC. This gives the protein CASSLGQADYGYTF.

In its sample, this clonotype was seen a few times. The chain is built from TRBV3-1 and TRBJ1-1; the D gene is possibly TRBD1 (6 bases). CDR3 length equals 14 residues. Per germline, CDR1 LGHDT and CDR2 YNNKEL (reference sequence). V was pared by 1 base and J by 6 bases, with 12 bases between. This CDR3 is CASSQGWGGAEAFF. CDR3 nucleotides: TGTGCCAGCAGCCAAGGCTGGGGGGGCGCTGAAGCTTTCTTT.

The chain carries TRBV7-4 and TRBJ1-1, with 7 positions matching TRBD1. The trim removed 8 bases at V and 5 bases at J, leaving 14 bases unmatched. In germline, CDR1 is SGHVT, CDR2 SQSDAQ. This CDR3 region has 15 residues. DNA of the CDR3: TGTGCCAGCGGAAAACGGGACAGCGGTAGGACTGAAGCTTTCTTT. Translation gives CASGKRDSGRTEAFF.

This clonotype turned up a few times. The rearrangement joins TRBV28 to TRBJ2-3; possible D gene TRBD2, 7 bases. The CDR3 sequence is 15 residues long. Germline loops: CDR1 MDHEN, CDR2 SYDVKM. Trimming shortened V by 4 bases and J by 6 bases, and 17 bases separated the two germline ends. The CDR3 loop reads CASSSSAGARDTQYF. Written as DNA, the CDR3 is TGTGCCAGCAGTTCGAGCGCGGGGGCACGGGATACGCAGTATTTT.

The chain has TRBV28 and TRBJ1-5; perhaps TRBD1 as D (6 bases). V lost 5 bases, J lost 5 bases, and 22 bases lay in between. CDR1 and CDR2 from the germline V gene are MDHEN and SYDVKM. The CDR3 covers 17 residues. The CDR3 loop is CASSPAGGLNGDQPQHF. For the CDR3, the DNA is TGTGCCAGCAGTCCCGCTGGGGGCCTAAACGGGGATCAGCCCCAGCATTTT.

This clonotype occurred many times. V is TRBV20-1 and J is TRBJ2-7; TRBD2 matches 8 bases. Germline CDR1 reads DFQATT; CDR2 reads SNEGSKA (reference sequence). V lost 3 bases and J lost 3; bases outside the gene matches: 7. The CDR3 is made up of 14 amino acids. CDR3 loop: CSARLTSGYYEQYF. DNA for the CDR3: TGCAGTGCTAGGTTAACTAGCGGCTACTACGAGCAGTACTTC.

This chain connects TRBV5-1 to TRBJ2-1; 12 nucleotides agree with TRBD2. Trimming took 4 bases from V and 6 from J; bases not matched to a gene: 8. CDR1 SGHRS and CDR2 YFSETQ come from the germline V gene. The length of the CDR3 is 16 residues. CDR3 bases: TGCGCCAGCAGCCCACTAGCGGGAGGAACATTCAATGAGCAGTTCTTC. As protein: CASSPLAGGTFNEQFF.

The genes are TRBV20-1 and TRBJ2-2; TRBD2 aligns across 9 bases. V was pared by 0 bases and J by 5 bases, with 7 bases of the junction left unmatched. CDR1 and CDR2 from the germline V gene are DFQATT and SNEGSKA (reference sequence). This CDR3 has 16 residues. In nucleotides, the CDR3 is TGCAGTGCTAGAGATTTTATCGCGGGAGGGACCGGGGAGCTGTTTTTT. Amino acid sequence: CSARDFIAGGTGELFF.

This clonotype was detected ten times or more. The rearrangement links TRBV4-1 to TRBJ1-2; the D is unclear. The CDR3 contains 14 residues. Trimming shortened V by 7 bases and J by 4 bases, and 16 bases separated the two germline ends. From germline, CDR1 is MGHRA and CDR2 YSYEKL. The CDR3 sequence: CASNSVVFGYGYTF. The CDR3 DNA reads as TGCGCCAGCAATTCGGTGGTTTTCGGCTATGGCTACACCTTC.

The chain uses TRBV14 and TRBJ2-4; 8 bases align to TRBD1. The end of the DNA is better explained by TRBJ2-7, so the J call may be wrong. The CDR3 is 14 amino acids. The V gene's germline CDR1 is SGHDN and CDR2 FVKESK. CDR3 nucleotide sequence: TGTGCCAGCGGCTCAGGACAGGGCTCCTACGAGCAGTACTTC. This gives the protein CASGSGQGSYEQYF.

This clonotype was counted between two and nine times. The rearrangement uses TRBV4-1 and TRBJ2-5, with D hard to call. Trimming cost V 1 base and J 5 bases, with 11 bases left between them. The germline CDR1 and CDR2 sequences are MGHRA and YSYEKL. CDR3 length: 14 residues. CDR3 coding DNA: TGCGCCAGCAGCCAAGTTACGATTTCGGAGACCCAGTACTTC. This sequence encodes CASSQVTISETQYF.

This clonotype has more than one count but fewer than ten. The chain employs TRBV20-1 and TRBJ2-4; D is possibly TRBD1 (5 bases). The V end lost 6 bases, the J end lost 1 base, and 10 bases lay between the germline ends. CDR3 length: 13 residues. Germline CDR1 and CDR2: DFQATT and SNEGSKA (reference sequence). CDR3 DNA: TGCAGTGCCCCGCAGGGTGCCAAAAACATTCAGTACTTC. It translates to CSAPQGAKNIQYF.

The V and J genes are TRBV27 and TRBJ2-3, with 8 bases fitting TRBD2. Germline trimming cut 10 bases from V and 1 base from J; bases unmatched to any gene: 10. The CDR3 has 15 residues. The germline gives CDR1 MNHEY, CDR2 SMNVEV (reference sequence). The chain's CDR3 is CATNLLAGRTDTQYF. The CDR3 bases are TGTGCCACCAACCTCCTAGCGGGTCGCACAGATACGCAGTATTTT.

About this clonotype itself: This could be a read error, since a much larger clone is one nucleotide away. The rearrangement uses TRBV4-2 and TRBJ1-4; a weak D match, TRBD1 (6 bases). This CDR3 region has 12 residues. Per germline, CDR1 LGHNA and CDR2 YNFKEQ. CDR3 amino acids: CASSHRGEKPFF. In DNA, the CDR3 is TGTGCCAGCAGCCACAGGGGTGAAAAACCGTTTTTT.

The CDR3 coding sequence is TGCAGTGCTAGAGGCGCGACTAGCGGTCCCACTTCCTACGAGCAGTACTTC. This translates into CSARGATSGPTSYEQYF. The chain couples TRBV20-1 to TRBJ2-7; TRBD2 matches at 9 bases. The junction had 11 bases not matched to a gene; V was cut back by 1 base and J by 1 base. The germline V gene encodes CDR1 DFQATT and CDR2 SNEGSKA (reference sequence). This CDR3 comprises 17 residues.

This chain connects TRBV7-9 to TRBJ2-5, with D tentatively TRBD1 (6 bases). CDR3 length: 17 amino acids. CDR1 is SEHNR and CDR2 is FQNEAQ in the germline V gene (reference sequence). With 5 bases removed from V and 2 bases from J, the gap between germline ends came to 21 bases. CDR3 in amino acids: CASSTVQHRDKQETQYF. DNA of the CDR3: TGTGCCAGCAGCACGGTGCAACACCGGGACAAACAAGAGACCCAGTACTTC.

A few counts support this clonotype. The V gene is TRBV4-2, the J gene TRBJ2-7, with TRBD2 identical over 7 bases. Germline values: CDR1 LGHNA, CDR2 YNFKEQ. The CDR3 is made up of 15 amino acids. V trimming: 1 base; J trimming: 6 bases; junction bases outside the gene matches: 9. CDR3 protein: CASSQVRGGRGEQYF. In DNA form, the CDR3 reads TGTGCCAGCAGCCAAGTCCGGGGCGGGAGAGGCGAGCAGTACTTC.

V is TRBV7-9 and J is TRBJ2-3; 7 nucleotides line up with TRBD1. The CDR3 length is 15 residues. Germline-derived CDR1 and CDR2 are SEHNR and FQNEAQ (reference sequence). V was clipped by 5 bases and J by 2 bases; unmatched bases: 7. The CDR3 DNA sequence: TGTGCCAGCAGCGCCCCGGGACAGTCCACAGATACGCAGTATTTT. The encoded protein is CASSAPGQSTDTQYF.

The rearrangement joins TRBV5-1 to TRBJ2-3, with 8 positions matching TRBD2. The trim removed 4 bases at V and 7 bases at J, leaving 11 bases unmatched. The V gene's germline CDR1 is SGHRS and CDR2 YFSETQ. The CDR3 spans 15 residues. The CDR3 spells CASSLLSGTLHTQYF. CDR3 nucleotide sequence: TGCGCCAGCAGCCTGCTTAGCGGGACCTTACATACGCAGTATTTT.

The chain couples TRBV20-1 to TRBJ2-7, with D possibly being TRBD2 (7 bases). The ends were cut back, 3 bases at V and 7 bases at J, with 22 bases in the middle. The CDR3 totals 15 residues. In germline, CDR1 is DFQATT, CDR2 SNEGSKA (reference sequence). The CDR3 spells CSASELGGGDNEQYF. The CDR3 DNA is TGCAGTGCTAGCGAGTTAGGGGGAGGGGACAATGAGCAGTACTTC.

The V call is TRBV20-1, the J call TRBJ2-1, with TRBD2 matching over 12 bases. The length of the CDR3 is 16 residues. The trim removed 6 bases at V and 4 bases at J, leaving 10 bases unmatched. CDR1 DFQATT and CDR2 SNEGSKA come from the germline V gene (reference sequence). The CDR3: CSAQSRLAGVYNEQFF. For the CDR3, the DNA is TGCAGTGCCCAGAGCCGACTAGCGGGAGTATACAATGAGCAGTTCTTC.

The V call is TRBV4-1, the J call TRBJ2-1; D may be TRBD2 (5 bases). Germline V gene sequence: CDR1 MGHRA, CDR2 YSYEKL. Between the trimmed V and J ends, which lost 6 bases and 1 base, there was a span of 16 bases. The length of the CDR3 is 16 residues. This chain's CDR3 is CASSRVGAGSYNEQFF. The CDR3 DNA follows: TGCGCCAGCAGTCGAGTGGGAGCTGGTTCCTACAATGAGCAGTTCTTC.

The V and J genes are TRBV28 and TRBJ2-7; 8 bases are a match to TRBD1. The germline V gene has CDR1 MDHEN and CDR2 SYDVKM. The V segment lost 7 bases and the J segment 3 bases; nucleotides outside the gene matches: 8. The CDR3 extends over 14 amino acids. The CDR3 region is CASTDRGLGYEQYF. The DNA of the CDR3 is TGTGCCAGCACAGACAGGGGCCTGGGCTACGAGCAGTACTTC.

In regard to this clonotype: It may be a read error: a sequence one base away is much more abundant. The CDR3 DNA sequence: TGTGCCAGCAGCTTAGGGGCAAAACATGGCTACACCTTC. Translation: CASSLGAKHGYTF. The chain recombines TRBV7-2 with TRBJ1-2; no definite D call. The CDR3 has 13 amino acids. V lost 1 base to trimming and J lost 6 bases, with 9 bases between them. Germline CDR1 SGHTA, CDR2 FQGNSA.

V and J are TRBV12-3 or TRBV12-4 and TRBJ1-1; TRBD1 might be the D (5 bases). With 6 bases removed from V and 5 bases from J, the gap between germline ends came to 16 bases. The CDR3 has 14 residues. In DNA, the CDR3 is TGTGCCAGCAGGCCGACAGCCCCGAAAACTGAAGCTTTCTTT. It specifies CASRPTAPKTEAFF.

This clonotype has more than one count but fewer than ten. This chain uses TRBV28 with TRBJ2-5; 9 bases are shared with TRBD1. V gave up 4 bases and J gave up 8 bases; unmatched junction bases: 5. In germline, CDR1 is MDHEN, CDR2 SYDVKM. This CDR3 has 13 amino acids. The CDR3, as DNA: TGTGCCAGCAGTTGGACAGGGGTGGGTACCCAGTACTTC. It translates to CASSWTGVGTQYF.